This record looks at one TCR beta chain sequence and its context. This clonotype was picked up many times. Its recognized antigen is unknown. The sample holds no much larger clone one base away, and base qualities are not on file. This entry comes from a study of human T cells and chemical hapten exposure (dated by TCRdb to the early 2020s). The study in broad terms: For sensitization, 2% DPC in acetone was applied to a 2 cm by 2 cm area of upper inner arm skin. Patch testing on the upper back used Finn chambers containing 0.01% DPC, with scoring done after 6 days according to International Contact Dermatitis Research Group standards. This study followed changes in the peripheral blood TCR repertoire in vivo during primary and secondary sensitization of alopecia patients to the hapten diphenylcyclopropenone (DPC). The libraries were sequenced as a pool, and the TCR yield per sample differed mostly because of small variations in library volumes within the pool. Patients additionally received weekly therapeutic DPC doses to the scalp throughout the roughly 26-week study period. Blood samples were taken from patients before sensitization (week 0) and at 2, 6 and about 24 weeks after DPC sensitization. The mostly female patient cohort included alopecia areata with under or over 50% scalp involvement, alopecia totalis and alopecia universalis. About 29 alopecia patients gave blood for TCR sequencing at one to four time points (pre-sensitization, 2, 6 and 24 weeks).

What the study reported, not specific to this receptor: Repeated subsampling changed both the strength of the expansion versus patch-test correlation and the threshold at which the correlation became significant. Because every patient had alopecia, a presumed autoimmune disease, the patients' immune response might differ from that of healthy individuals. DPC sensitization did not change the number of TCRs with a frequency above 1 in 1000, and there was no evidence of changes in global repertoire structure. A positive correlation was found between the number of PT1 expanded TCRs and patch test score, with significance reached at thresholds 8, 16 and 32 but not 4. Compared with pre-sensitization or healthy control sets, expanded TCRs formed significantly more large CDR3 similarity clusters, which is consistent with antigen-driven responses.

The sample's time point label, decoded: patch test 1, 2 weeks after DPC sensitization. The sample's treatment or condition, from its label and the paper: therapeutic diphenylcyclopropenone sensitization with weekly scalp DPC. Blood at each patch-test visit was drawn before the patch test was applied. To be eligible, patients had to be aged 18 to 70, diagnosed with alopecia and judged suitable for DPC therapy, while pregnant patients were excluded. Total RNA was isolated from unfractionated whole blood collected in Tempus Blood RNA tubes. Receptor amplification or capture employed RACE. The sample was run on a NextSeq 500. During library preparation, unique molecular identifiers were attached to individual cDNA molecules so that TCRs could be counted in a quantitative, reproducible way. For every blood RNA sample, sequencing covered both the TCR alpha and TCR beta chains. The authors processed their data as follows. Samples had a median of around 92,000 TCRs, with a range from about 23,224 to 690,600. The Decombinator software suite was used to annotate the V, J and CDR3 of the TCR reads. Every sample was subsampled to the same number of TCRs (28,000) for the PS versus PT1 abundance plots. TCRs were defined as expanded if absent before sensitization and observed at least eight times at the 2-week time point. TCRdb's own reprocessing of the public reads used fastp at Q25 and MiXCR and kept productive beta chains. One record per CDR3 amino acid sequence lists the most common genes and DNA. TCRdb assigned the V and J calls; the authors' analysis was not used. Counted in this sample were some 400,000 distinct CDR3 sequences; about 4.4% of them appeared once. Of the sample, about 2.2% falls within the top ten clones.

V loses 4 bases of germline sequence and J loses 4 bases, and the interval between the two ends is 17 bases. There are 15 amino acids in the CDR3, from cysteine to phenylalanine inclusive. Solely the CDR3 DNA is kept, with 45 bases framed from the first base. The germline V gene supplies CDR1 MNHNS and CDR2 SASEGT. The TCR originated in a woman between 45 and 60 years old with alopecia areata. Some clones in this sample may be carry-over from other donors' samples. Recombination connected TRBV6-1 to TRBJ2-7; the D match is possibly TRBD1 or TRBD2, with 5 bases aligned in each. This sample comprised whole blood, obtained in connection with sensitization to the hapten diphenylcyclopropenone (DPC). The sequenced DNA: TGTGCCAGCAGTGCCCGACCTGGGACGTCATACGAGCAGTACTTC. This codes for CASSARPGTSYEQYF.